One sample yielded the 18 T cell receptor beta chains listed below, sequenced in a study of cytomegalovirus exposure and HLA in healthy donors listed by TCRdb under 2017. The library relied on the immunoSEQ multiplex PCR assay. For the multiplex PCR, a mixture combining 60 forward primers for TCR Vbeta segments and 13 reverse primers for TCR Jbeta segments was used. TCRdb limited this immuneACCESS table to in-frame rearrangements with V and J called. A share of clones is missing; checked studies link under half to unresolved V genes, and the rest is unexplained. Across this sample there are fewer than 90,000 clones, with about 85% seen only once. The leading ten clones occupy about 15% of the sample. The material sequenced was PBMCs. The receptor set was obtained from a woman in her forties in good health and CMV-seropositive.

The chain joins TRBV6-5 to TRBJ1-6, with TRBD1 matching over 7 bases. Germline CDR1 MNHEY, CDR2 SVGAGI. The CDR3 loop spans 15 amino acids. J was trimmed by 7 bases and V by 7 bases; bases with no gene match: 10. The CDR3 coding sequence is TGTGCCAGCACCGGTGGGGGACAGAAAAATTCACCCCTCCACTTT. This sequence encodes CASTGGGQKNSPLHF.

In its sample, this clone was seen once. V usage is TRBV18 and J usage is TRBJ2-7, with D possibly matching TRBD2 (5 bases). V was trimmed by 4 bases and J by 2 bases, leaving 9 bases between them. The CDR3 totals 13 residues. Germline assignment: CDR1 KGHSH and CDR2 LQKENI. The CDR3 region has the DNA TGTGCCAGCTCACGAGCGGTTACCTACGAGCAGTACTTC. It yields the protein CASSRAVTYEQYF.

The V and J genes are TRBV30 and TRBJ1-5, with D maybe TRBD1 (6 bases). V was pared by 4 bases and J by 0 bases, with 10 bases between. The germline V gene has CDR1 GTSNPN and CDR2 SVGIG (reference sequence). The CDR3 spans 14 residues. CDR3 sequence (DNA): TGTGCCTGGACAGGGGCAAATAGCAATCAGCCCCAGCATTTT. Protein: CAWTGANSNQPQHF.

This chain uses TRBV7-2 with TRBJ1-5; a possible D gene is TRBD1 (5 bases). CDR3 length: 13 amino acids. The ends were cut back, 4 bases at V and 2 bases at J, with 6 bases in the middle. Germline lookup yields CDR1 SGHTA and CDR2 FQGNSA. The CDR3 coding sequence is TGTGCCAGCAGCTGGGGGGGCAATCAGCCCCAGCATTTT. It specifies CASSWGGNQPQHF.

CDR3 DNA: TGTGCCAGCGAGACAGCGCACTACGAGCAGTACTTC. Amino acid sequence: CASETAHYEQYF. The chain recombines TRBV2 with TRBJ2-7, with D maybe TRBD1 (5 bases). CDR1 and CDR2 from the germline V gene are SNHLY and FYNNEI. The CDR3 covers 12 residues. V was cut by 8 bases and J by 3 bases, with 11 bases left in between. The complete variable domain, with remaining parts taken from reference TRBV2 and TRBJ2-7, reads EPEVTQTPSHQVTQMGQEVILRCVPISNHLYFYWYRQILGQKVEFLVSFYNNEISEKSEIFDDQFSVERPDGSNFTLKIRSTKLEDSAMYFCASETAHYEQYFGPGTRLTVT.

This chain links TRBV5-1 with TRBJ1-4; D uncertain. V lost 4 bases and J lost 4, with 11 bases in between. The CDR3 length is 14 residues. CDR1 and CDR2 from the germline V gene are SGHRS and YFSETQ. The CDR3 sequence is CASSQGLSNEKLFF. CDR3 sequence (DNA): TGCGCCAGCAGCCAAGGACTTAGTAATGAAAAACTGTTTTTT.

CDR3 loop: CASRRAYEQYF. The CDR3 DNA is TGTGCCAGCAGGAGGGCCTACGAGCAGTACTTC. The V gene is TRBV28, the J gene TRBJ2-7; a weak D match, TRBD2 (5 bases). The CDR3 extends over 11 amino acids. Germline-derived CDR1 and CDR2 are MDHEN and SYDVKM. The V and J ends lost 6 bases and 2 bases respectively, with 5 bases between them.

The chain has TRBV11-2 and TRBJ2-5; perhaps TRBD1 as D (5 bases). The closer fit of TRBJ2-7 to the DNA end suggests the J call may be wrong. The germline V gene has CDR1 SGHAT and CDR2 FQNNGV. The CDR3 is 15 amino acids. CDR3 region: CASSLVTGFTYEQYF. Written as DNA, the CDR3 is TGTGCCAGCAGCTTAGTAACAGGATTCACCTACGAGCAGTACTTC.

As to this clone: This likely comes from a read error, as the CDR3 has no conserved phenylalanine or tryptophan at its end. V usage is TRBV6-5 and J usage is TRBJ2-4; 9 nucleotides agree with TRBD1. J lost 10 bases, V lost 1 base, and 2 bases had no gene match. The CDR3 sequence is 13 residues long. From germline, CDR1 is MNHEY and CDR2 SVGAGI. The DNA for the CDR3 is TGTGCCAGCAGTTACTTGGACAGGGGAATTCAGTACGTC. Encoded protein: CASSYLDRGIQYV.

In this sample, this clone turned up a few times. The chain recombines TRBV2 with TRBJ1-1; no definite D call. Per the germline V gene, CDR1 is SNHLY and CDR2 is FYNNEI. V lost 5 bases and J 3 bases, leaving 7 bases between the germline ends. The CDR3 sequence is 12 residues long. The CDR3 sequence: CASSYLDTEAFF. The CDR3 coding sequence is TGTGCCAGCAGTTACTTGGACACTGAAGCTTTCTTT.

Comments on this clone: Other DNA variants within this sample encode the same CDR3. The chain employs TRBV9 and TRBJ2-5; possible D gene TRBD2, 6 bases. The CDR3 length is 13 residues. Trimming removed 2 bases from V and 5 bases from J, with 10 bases in between. Germline V lookup: CDR1 SGDLS, CDR2 YYNGEE. The CDR3 bases are TGTGCCAGCAGCGTGGGCCGGGAGGAGACCCAGTACTTC. Protein sequence: CASSVGREETQYF.

The chain is built from TRBV4-1 and TRBJ2-2; possible D gene TRBD2, 6 bases. Trimming took off 0 bases at V and 5 bases at J, with 10 bases between the two ends. CDR1 MGHRA and CDR2 YSYEKL come from the germline V gene. The CDR3 sequence is 15 residues long. CDR3 nucleotides: TGCGCCAGCAGCCAAGATTCCGGGAGAACCGGGGAGCTGTTTTTT. Its protein product is CASSQDSGRTGELFF.

With regard to this clone: Additional DNA sequences in this sample encode the identical CDR3. This chain joins TRBV7-9 and TRBJ2-2; 8 positions agree with TRBD2. This CDR3 has 16 amino acids. Germline-derived CDR1 and CDR2 are SEHNR and FQNEAQ (reference sequence). With V trimmed by 5 bases and J by 1 base, 6 bases remained unmatched. The DNA for the CDR3 is TGTGCCAGCAGCCAACAAGCGGGGGTGAACACCGGGGAGCTGTTTTTT. Residues: CASSQQAGVNTGELFF.

The chain combines TRBV5-6 with TRBJ2-4, with 9 nucleotides matching TRBD1. J was trimmed by 6 bases and V by 4 bases; bases with no gene match: 14. CDR1 SGHDT and CDR2 YYEEEE come from the germline V gene. The length of the CDR3 is 17 residues. The CDR3 DNA sequence: TGTGCCAGCAGCGTGGACAGGGGCCAGCGCGTGGGAAACATTCAGTACTTC. Protein product: CASSVDRGQRVGNIQYF.

V and J are TRBV15 and TRBJ2-3; possibly TRBD2 for D (6 bases). V shed 0 bases and J shed 0 bases, with 7 bases lying between them. The CDR3 spans 15 residues. Looked up from germline, CDR1 is LNHNV and CDR2 is YYDKDF (reference sequence). The CDR3 DNA is TGTGCCACCAGCAGAGACGGGACTAGCACAGATACGCAGTATTTT. It specifies CATSRDGTSTDTQYF.

This chain joins TRBV2 and TRBJ2-5; 8 nucleotides align to TRBD1. CDR1 and CDR2 from the germline V gene are SNHLY and FYNNEI. The CDR3 length is 14 residues. V was pared by 6 bases and J by 2 bases, with 5 bases of the junction left unmatched. The CDR3 DNA sequence: TGTGCCAGCAGAAAGGACAGGGCTCAAGAGACCCAGTACTTC. Residues: CASRKDRAQETQYF.

The CDR3 DNA sequence: TGTGCCAGCAGTCCCGGACTAGCGGGGACCGGGGAGCTGTTTTTT. Protein: CASSPGLAGTGELFF. V usage is TRBV6-5 and J usage is TRBJ2-2; TRBD2 matches 12 bases. This CDR3 spans 15 amino acids. Germline V lookup: CDR1 MNHEY, CDR2 SVGAGI. J lost 5 bases, V lost 5 bases, and 3 bases had no gene match.

V usage is TRBV7-2 and J usage is TRBJ2-1; 8 bases fit TRBD2. This CDR3 region has 13 residues. V shed 4 bases, J shed 13 bases, and the junction held 9 bases outside the gene matches. The germline gives CDR1 SGHTA, CDR2 FQGNSA. As DNA, the CDR3 is TGTGCCAGCAGCTGGACTAGCTCAGGGGTTCAGTTCTTC. Amino acids: CASSWTSSGVQFF. Looking up the rest from reference TRBV7-2 and TRBJ2-1 gives the full variable domain: GAGVSQSPSNKVTEKGKDVELRCDPISGHTALYWYRQSLGQGLEFLIYFQGNSAPDKSGLPSDRFSAERTGGSVSTLTIQRTQQEDSAVYLCASSWTSSGVQFFGPGTRLTVL.